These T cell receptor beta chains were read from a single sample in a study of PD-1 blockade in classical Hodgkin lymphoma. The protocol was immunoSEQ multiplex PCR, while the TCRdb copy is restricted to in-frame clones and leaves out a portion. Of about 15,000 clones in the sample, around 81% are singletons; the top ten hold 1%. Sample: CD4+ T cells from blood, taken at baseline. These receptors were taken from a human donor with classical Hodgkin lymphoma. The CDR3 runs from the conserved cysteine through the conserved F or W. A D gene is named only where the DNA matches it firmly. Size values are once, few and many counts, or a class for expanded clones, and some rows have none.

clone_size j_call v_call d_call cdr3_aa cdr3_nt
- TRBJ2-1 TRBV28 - CASSPTGTGSLEQFF TGTGCCAGCAGTCCCACCGGGACCGGTTCTCTTGAGCAGTTCTTC
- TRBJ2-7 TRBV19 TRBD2 CASSQRGGSGYEQYF TGTGCCAGTAGCCAGCGGGGGGGATCGGGCTACGAGCAGTACTTC
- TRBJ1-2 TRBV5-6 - CASSFGQYGYTF TGTGCCAGCAGCTTCGGACAGTATGGCTACACCTTC
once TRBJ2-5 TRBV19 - CATTQGQTVGETQYF TGTGCCACTACCCAAGGACAGACGGTGGGGGAGACCCAGTACTTC
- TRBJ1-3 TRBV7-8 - CASSEYGGNTIYF TGTGCCAGCAGCGAATACGGCGGAAACACCATATATTTT
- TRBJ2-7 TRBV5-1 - CASSFRGELSYEQYF TGCGCCAGCAGCTTTAGGGGGGAGCTGTCCTACGAGCAGTACTTC
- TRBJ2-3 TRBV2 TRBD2 CASSEEKSGGAVTDTQYF TGTGCCAGCAGTGAAGAAAAAAGCGGGGGGGCCGTAACAGATACGCAGTATTTT
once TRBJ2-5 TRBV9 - CASSLRPSLTTQYF TGTGCCAGCAGCCTCAGACCCTCCCTCACGACCCAGTACTTC
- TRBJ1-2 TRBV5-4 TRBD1 CASSYGQGAEGYTF TGTGCCAGCAGTTACGGACAGGGGGCTGAGGGCTACACCTTC
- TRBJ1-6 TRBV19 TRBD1 CASSPERTGPGSPLHF TGTGCCAGTAGTCCCGAACGGACAGGCCCAGGATCACCCCTCCACTTT
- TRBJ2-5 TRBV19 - CASGKSDQETQYF TGTGCCAGTGGGAAAAGCGATCAAGAGACCCAGTACTTC
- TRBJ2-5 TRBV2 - CASSVGETQYF TGTGCCAGCAGTGTAGGGGAGACCCAGTACTTC
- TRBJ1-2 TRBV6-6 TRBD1 CASSYRDRGRIGYTF TGTGCCAGCAGTTACCGGGACAGGGGAAGAATAGGCTACACCTTC
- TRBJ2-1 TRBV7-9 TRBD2 CASSLGLAGEQFF TGTGCCAGCAGCTTAGGACTAGCGGGGGAGCAGTTCTTC
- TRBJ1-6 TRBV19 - CASRRGQVSPLHF TGTGCCAGTCGGCGGGGGCAGGTTTCACCCCTCCACTTT
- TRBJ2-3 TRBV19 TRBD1 CASTRGRFNTDTQYF TGTGCCAGTACCAGGGGGCGATTCAACACAGATACGCAGTATTTT
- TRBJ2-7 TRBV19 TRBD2 CASSTGLAGGKYEQYF TGTGCCAGTAGTACGGGACTAGCGGGAGGAAAATACGAGCAGTACTTC
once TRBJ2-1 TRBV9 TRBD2 CASSVALPTSGTRNEQFF TGTGCCAGCAGCGTAGCCCTTCCAACTAGCGGGACTCGCAATGAGCAGTTCTTC
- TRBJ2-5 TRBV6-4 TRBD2 CASSDRTSGGQQETQYF TGTGCCAGCAGTGACAGGACTAGCGGGGGGCAACAAGAGACCCAGTACTTC
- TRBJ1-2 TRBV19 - CASSIDLSYGYTF TGTGCCAGTAGTATAGATCTGAGCTATGGCTACACCTTC
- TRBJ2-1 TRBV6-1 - CASRIDTYNEQFF TGTGCCAGCAGGATCGACACCTACAATGAGCAGTTCTTC
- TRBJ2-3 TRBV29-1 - CSVTVQGNLSDTQYF TGCAGCGTGACAGTACAGGGTAATCTCTCAGATACGCAGTATTTT
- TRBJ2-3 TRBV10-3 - CAISEIGGPDTQYF TGTGCCATCAGTGAGATAGGGGGGCCAGATACGCAGTATTTT
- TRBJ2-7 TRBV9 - CASSVGYEQYF TGTGCCAGCAGCGTGGGCTACGAGCAGTACTTC
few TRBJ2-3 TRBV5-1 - CASSLTTDTQYF TGCGCCAGCAGCTTGACCACAGATACGCAGTATTTT
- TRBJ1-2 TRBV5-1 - CASRFAGGDGYTF TGCGCCAGCAGGTTCGCCGGGGGGGATGGCTACACCTTC
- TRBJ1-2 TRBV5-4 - CASSLGGGALGYYGYTF TGTGCCAGCAGCTTGGGAGGTGGGGCTTTAGGCTACTATGGCTACACCTTC
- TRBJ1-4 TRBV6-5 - CASSITGSSEKLFF TGTGCCAGCAGCATAACAGGGTCCAGTGAAAAACTGTTTTTT
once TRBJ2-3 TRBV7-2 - CASSLSTDTQYF TGTGCCAGCAGCCTTAGCACAGATACGCAGTATTTT
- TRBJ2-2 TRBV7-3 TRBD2 CASSLLGGSTGELFF TGTGCCAGCAGCTTATTGGGCGGGAGCACCGGGGAGCTGTTTTTT
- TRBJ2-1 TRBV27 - CASSLGSLVLNEQFF TGTGCCAGCAGTCTCGGGAGCTTGGTCCTCAATGAGCAGTTCTTC
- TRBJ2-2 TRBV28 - CASSSRPGSRNTGELFF TGTGCCAGCAGTTCCCGCCCCGGGAGTCGGAACACCGGGGAGCTGTTTTTT
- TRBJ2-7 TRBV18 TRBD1 CASSPEGARYEQYF TGTGCCAGCTCACCCGAGGGGGCGCGCTACGAGCAGTACTTC
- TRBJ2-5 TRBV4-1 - CASSQASRAHQETQYF TGCGCCAGCAGCCAAGCCTCGAGGGCACATCAAGAGACCCAGTACTTC
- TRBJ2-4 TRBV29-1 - CSVQRGHIQYF TGCAGCGTTCAGAGGGGACACATTCAGTACTTC
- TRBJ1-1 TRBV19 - CASSIVHSLEAFF TGTGCCAGTAGTATAGTACATAGCCTTGAAGCTTTCTTT